The clone carrying this T cell receptor (beta chain) has a count of ten or more. The antigen is unknown. The data derive from a study of human T cells and chemical hapten exposure. Study information: After 6 days, upper back 0.01% DPC patch tests were scored. The patients, most of them female, presented with alopecia areata, totalis or universalis. Broader study findings: Donors were affected by alopecia, so their immune reaction might vary from that of healthy individuals.

Germline V gives CDR1 SGHDN, CDR2 FVKESK. The CDR3 totals 14 residues. Deletions cut 3 bases from V and 2 bases from J, with 7 bases between. Individual cDNA molecules had unique molecular identifiers attached to them by the library. TCRdb redid the calling of the RACE reads with MiXCR, one entry per CDR3 protein. The sample lists about 82,000 distinct CDR3 sequences, over 10% seen once, with around 5.8% in the top ten. Described time point: patch test 3, about 24 weeks after DPC sensitization. Documented treatment: therapeutic diphenylcyclopropenone sensitization with weekly scalp DPC. The sample was whole blood, taken in connection with sensitization to the hapten diphenylcyclopropenone (DPC). This sequence joins TRBV14 and TRBJ2-2; D is unresolved. The clonotype was recovered from a woman aged 50 to 65 with alopecia areata. Some clones in this sample may be carry-over from other donors' samples. The CDR3 DNA reads as TGTGCCAGCAGCCACGGCAGCAACACCGGGGAGCTGTTTTTT. Translated, it gives CASSHGSNTGELFF.